This note documents a single T cell receptor (beta chain) sequence. Antigen unknown. This entry belongs to a study of T cell responses to AZD1222 COVID-19 vaccine. Profiled with immunoSEQ multiplex PCR; TCRdb holds only in-frame clones, not every one. This sample has tens of thousands of clones; around 86% occur once, and the top ten carry roughly a tenth. This CDR3 has 13 residues. V lost 5 bases, J lost 9 bases, and 10 bases stayed unmatched. Germline V gene sequence: CDR1 SGHTA, CDR2 FQGNSA. Overall study findings and caveats: No day 14 peak samples; only post-peak repertoires were characterized. Donors in the cohort were predominantly white British and more often female, and clonal diversity was possibly underestimated. Baseline antibody screening turned up just six seropositive AZD1222 recipients. Spike-specific TCR breadth and depth grew following two AZD1222 doses.

The source was peripheral blood, collected on day 0 of AZD1222 vaccination. The sequence derives from an adult in good health. The V gene is TRBV7-2, the J gene TRBJ2-7; 7 bases agree with TRBD2. The CDR3 nucleotides read TGTGCCAGCAGCGTGGCGGGAGAGGTGGTGCAGTACTTC. Its protein product is CASSVAGEVVQYF.